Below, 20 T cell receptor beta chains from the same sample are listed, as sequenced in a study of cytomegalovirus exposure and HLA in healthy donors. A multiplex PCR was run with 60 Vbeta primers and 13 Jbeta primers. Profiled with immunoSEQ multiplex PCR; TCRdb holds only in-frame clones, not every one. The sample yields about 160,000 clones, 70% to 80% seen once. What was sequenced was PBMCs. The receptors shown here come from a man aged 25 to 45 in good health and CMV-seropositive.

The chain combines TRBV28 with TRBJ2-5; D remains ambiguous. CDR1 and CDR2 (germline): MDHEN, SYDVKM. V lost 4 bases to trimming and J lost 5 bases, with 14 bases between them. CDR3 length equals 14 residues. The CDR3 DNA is TGTGCCAGCAGTTCCCCCCGGGTTGTGGAGACCCAGTACTTC. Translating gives CASSSPRVVETQYF.

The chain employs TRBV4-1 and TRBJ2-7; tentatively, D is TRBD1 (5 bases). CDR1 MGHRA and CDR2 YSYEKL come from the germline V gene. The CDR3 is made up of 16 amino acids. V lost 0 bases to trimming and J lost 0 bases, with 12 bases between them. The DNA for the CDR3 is TGCGCCAGCAGCCAAGAAGGTAGGGGCTACTCCTACGAGCAGTACTTC. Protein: CASSQEGRGYSYEQYF.

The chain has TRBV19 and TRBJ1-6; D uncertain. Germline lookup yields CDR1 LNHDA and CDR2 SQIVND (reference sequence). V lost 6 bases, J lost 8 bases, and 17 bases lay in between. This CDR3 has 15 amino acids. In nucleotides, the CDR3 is TGTGCCAGTAGCACAGAACGGGGAGGAGATTCACCCCTCCACTTT. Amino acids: CASSTERGGDSPLHF.

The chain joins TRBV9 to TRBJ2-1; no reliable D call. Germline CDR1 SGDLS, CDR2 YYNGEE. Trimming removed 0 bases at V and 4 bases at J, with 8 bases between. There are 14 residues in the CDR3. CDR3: CASSVELRYNEQFF. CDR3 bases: TGTGCCAGCAGCGTAGAGCTCAGGTACAATGAGCAGTTCTTC.

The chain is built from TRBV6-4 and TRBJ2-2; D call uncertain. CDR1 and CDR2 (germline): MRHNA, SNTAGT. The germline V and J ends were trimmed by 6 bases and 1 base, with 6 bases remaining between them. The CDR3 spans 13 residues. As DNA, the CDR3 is TGTGCCAGCAGCCCGGGGAACACCGGGGAGCTGTTTTTT. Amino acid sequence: CASSPGNTGELFF.

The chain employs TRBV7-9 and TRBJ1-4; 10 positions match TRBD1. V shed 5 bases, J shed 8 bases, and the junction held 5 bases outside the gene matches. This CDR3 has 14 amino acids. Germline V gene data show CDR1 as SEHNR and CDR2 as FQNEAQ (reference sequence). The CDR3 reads CASSEGQGDEKLFF. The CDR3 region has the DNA TGTGCCAGCAGCGAAGGACAGGGGGACGAAAAACTGTTTTTT.

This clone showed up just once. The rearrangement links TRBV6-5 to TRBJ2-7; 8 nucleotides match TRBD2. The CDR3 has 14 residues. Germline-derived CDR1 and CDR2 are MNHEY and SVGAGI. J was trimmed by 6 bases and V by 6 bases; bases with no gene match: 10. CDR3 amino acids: CASRSGLAGAEQYF. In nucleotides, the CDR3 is TGTGCCAGCAGGAGTGGACTAGCCGGAGCCGAGCAGTACTTC.

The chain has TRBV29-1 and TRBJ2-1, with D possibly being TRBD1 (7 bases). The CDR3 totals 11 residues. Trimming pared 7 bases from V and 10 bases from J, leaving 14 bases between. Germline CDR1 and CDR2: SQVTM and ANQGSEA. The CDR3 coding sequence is TGCAGCGCCCGCGGGACAGCCGAGCAGTTCTTC. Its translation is CSARGTAEQFF.

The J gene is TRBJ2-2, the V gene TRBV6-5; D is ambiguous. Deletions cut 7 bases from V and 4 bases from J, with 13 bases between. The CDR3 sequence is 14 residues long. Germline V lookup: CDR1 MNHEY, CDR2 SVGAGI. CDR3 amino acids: CASTAGWSTGELFF. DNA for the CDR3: TGTGCCAGCACCGCCGGATGGAGCACCGGGGAGCTGTTTTTT.

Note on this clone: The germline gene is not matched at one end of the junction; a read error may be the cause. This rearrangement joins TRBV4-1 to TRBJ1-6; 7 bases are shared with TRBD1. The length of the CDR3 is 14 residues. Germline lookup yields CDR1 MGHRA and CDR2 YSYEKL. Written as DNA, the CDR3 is TGCGCCAGCAGCGAAGAGCAGGGGGGATCACCCCTCCACTTT. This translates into CASSEEQGGSPLHF.

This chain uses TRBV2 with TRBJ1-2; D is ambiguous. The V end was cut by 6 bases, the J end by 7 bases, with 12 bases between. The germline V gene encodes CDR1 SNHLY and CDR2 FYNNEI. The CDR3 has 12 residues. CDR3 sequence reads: CASRETAGGYTF. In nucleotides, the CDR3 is TGTGCCAGCAGGGAAACAGCCGGTGGCTACACCTTC.

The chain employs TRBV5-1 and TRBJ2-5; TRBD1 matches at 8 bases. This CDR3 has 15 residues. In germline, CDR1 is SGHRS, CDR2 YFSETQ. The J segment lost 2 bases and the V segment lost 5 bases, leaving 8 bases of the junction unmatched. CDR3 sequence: CASRPTQGGQETQYF. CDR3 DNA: TGCGCCAGCAGACCCACACAGGGGGGACAAGAGACCCAGTACTTC.

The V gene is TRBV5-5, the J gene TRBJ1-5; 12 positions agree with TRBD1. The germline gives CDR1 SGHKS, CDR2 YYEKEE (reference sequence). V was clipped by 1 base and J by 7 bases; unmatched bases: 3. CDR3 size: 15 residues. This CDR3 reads CASSLTGTGGQPQHF. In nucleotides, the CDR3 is TGTGCCAGCAGCTTGACCGGGACAGGGGGCCAGCCCCAGCATTTT.

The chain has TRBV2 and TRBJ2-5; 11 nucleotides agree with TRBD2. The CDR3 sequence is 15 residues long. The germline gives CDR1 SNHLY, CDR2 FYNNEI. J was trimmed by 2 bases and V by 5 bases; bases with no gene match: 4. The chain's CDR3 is CASSSSGGLQETQYF. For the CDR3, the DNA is TGTGCCAGCAGTTCTAGCGGGGGGCTACAAGAGACCCAGTACTTC.

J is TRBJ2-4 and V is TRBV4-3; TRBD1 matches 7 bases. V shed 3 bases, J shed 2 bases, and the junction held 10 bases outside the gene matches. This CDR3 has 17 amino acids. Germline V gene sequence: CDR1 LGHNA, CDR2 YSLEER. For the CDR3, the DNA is TGCGCCAGCAGCCATGAAGGTTCGACAGGGTCCAAAAACATTCAGTACTTC. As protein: CASSHEGSTGSKNIQYF.

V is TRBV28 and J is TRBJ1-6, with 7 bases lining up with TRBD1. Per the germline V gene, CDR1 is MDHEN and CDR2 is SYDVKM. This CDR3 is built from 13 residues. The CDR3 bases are TGTGCGTACCGGGACAGCCCTAATTCACCCCTCCACTTT. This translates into CAYRDSPNSPLHF.

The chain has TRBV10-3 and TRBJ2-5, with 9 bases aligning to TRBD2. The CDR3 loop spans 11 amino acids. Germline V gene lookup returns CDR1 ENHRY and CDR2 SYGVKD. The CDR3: CAAGGLETQYF. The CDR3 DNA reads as TGTGCTGCGGGGGGGCTAGAGACCCAGTACTTC.

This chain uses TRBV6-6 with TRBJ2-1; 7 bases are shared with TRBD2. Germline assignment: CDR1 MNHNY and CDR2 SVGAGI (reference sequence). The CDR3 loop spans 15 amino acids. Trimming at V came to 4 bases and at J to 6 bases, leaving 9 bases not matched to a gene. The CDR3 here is CASSSTVLAINEQFF. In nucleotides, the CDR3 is TGTGCCAGCAGTTCCACAGTACTAGCGATCAATGAGCAGTTCTTC.

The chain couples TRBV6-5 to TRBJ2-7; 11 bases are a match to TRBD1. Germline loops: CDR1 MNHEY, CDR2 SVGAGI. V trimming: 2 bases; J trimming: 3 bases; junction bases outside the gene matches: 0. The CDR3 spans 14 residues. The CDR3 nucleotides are TGTGCCAGCAGTTACGGGACAGGGGGCTACGAGCAGTACTTC. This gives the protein CASSYGTGGYEQYF.

The CDR3 reads CASRVGTEQETQYF. The CDR3, as DNA: TGCGCCAGCAGGGTCGGGACAGAACAAGAGACCCAGTACTTC. V usage is TRBV5-1 and J usage is TRBJ2-5, with 7 bases identical to TRBD1. Losses at the gene ends were 5 bases for V and 2 bases for J; bases not matched to a gene: 6. Per the germline V gene, CDR1 is SGHRS and CDR2 is YFSETQ. CDR3 length: 14 amino acids.